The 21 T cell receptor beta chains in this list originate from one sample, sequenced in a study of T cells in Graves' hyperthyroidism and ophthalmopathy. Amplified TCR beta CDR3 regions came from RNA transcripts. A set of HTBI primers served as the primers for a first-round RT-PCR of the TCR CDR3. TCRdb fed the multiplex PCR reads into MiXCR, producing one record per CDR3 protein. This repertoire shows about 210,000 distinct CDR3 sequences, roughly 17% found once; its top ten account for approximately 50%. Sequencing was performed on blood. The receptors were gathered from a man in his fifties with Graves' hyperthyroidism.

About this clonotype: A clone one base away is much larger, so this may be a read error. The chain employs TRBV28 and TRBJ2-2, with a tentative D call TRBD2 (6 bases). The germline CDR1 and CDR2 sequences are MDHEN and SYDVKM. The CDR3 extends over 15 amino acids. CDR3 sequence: CASSSRETNTGELLF. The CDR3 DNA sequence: TGTGCCAGCAGCTCACGGGAGACGAACACCGGGGAGCTGCTTTTT.

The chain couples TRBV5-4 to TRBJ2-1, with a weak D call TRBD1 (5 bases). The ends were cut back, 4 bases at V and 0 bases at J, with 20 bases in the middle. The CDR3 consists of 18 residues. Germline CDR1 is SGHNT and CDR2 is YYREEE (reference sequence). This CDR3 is CASSLMSGADPSYNEQFF. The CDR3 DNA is TGTGCCAGCAGCCTAATGAGTGGGGCGGACCCCTCCTACAATGAGCAGTTCTTC.

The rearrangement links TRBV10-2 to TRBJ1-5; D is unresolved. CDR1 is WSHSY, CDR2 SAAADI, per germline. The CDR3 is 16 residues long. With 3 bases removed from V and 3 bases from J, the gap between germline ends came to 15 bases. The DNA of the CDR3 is TGCGCCAGCAGTGAAGGTGGTCGGTGGTTCAATCAGCCCCAGCATTTT. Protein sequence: CASSEGGRWFNQPQHF.

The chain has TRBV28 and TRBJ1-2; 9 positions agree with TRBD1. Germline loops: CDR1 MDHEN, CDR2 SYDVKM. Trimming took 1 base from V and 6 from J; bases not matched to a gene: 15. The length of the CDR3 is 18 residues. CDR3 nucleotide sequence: TGTGCCAGCAGTTTATATAAGATCCGGGACAGGGCTCTTCATGGCTACACCTTC. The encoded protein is CASSLYKIRDRALHGYTF.

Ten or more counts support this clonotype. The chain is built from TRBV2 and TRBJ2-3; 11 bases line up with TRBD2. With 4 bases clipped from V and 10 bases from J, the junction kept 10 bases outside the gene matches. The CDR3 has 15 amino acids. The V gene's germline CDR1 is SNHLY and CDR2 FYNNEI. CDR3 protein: CASSVSTSGILAQYF. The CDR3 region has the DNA TGTGCCAGCAGTGTGTCGACTAGCGGGATTTTGGCGCAGTATTTT. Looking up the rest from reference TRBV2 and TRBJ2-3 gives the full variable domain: EPEVTQTPSHQVTQMGQEVILRCVPISNHLYFYWYRQILGQKVEFLVSFYNNEISEKSEIFDDQFSVERPDGSNFTLKIRSTKLEDSAMYFCASSVSTSGILAQYFGPGTRLTVL.

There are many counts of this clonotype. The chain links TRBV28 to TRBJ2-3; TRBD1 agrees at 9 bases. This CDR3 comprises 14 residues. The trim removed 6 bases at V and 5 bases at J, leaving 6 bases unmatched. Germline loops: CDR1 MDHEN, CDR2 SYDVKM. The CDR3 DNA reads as TGTGCCAGCAGGCGGGACAGGGAAGGAGATACGCAGTATTTT. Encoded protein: CASRRDREGDTQYF. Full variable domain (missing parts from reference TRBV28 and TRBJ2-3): DVKVTQSSRYLVKRTGEKVFLECVQDMDHENMFWYRQDPGLGLRLIYFSYDVKMKEKGDIPEGYSVSREKKERFSLILESASTNQTSMYLCASRRDREGDTQYFGPGTRLTVL.

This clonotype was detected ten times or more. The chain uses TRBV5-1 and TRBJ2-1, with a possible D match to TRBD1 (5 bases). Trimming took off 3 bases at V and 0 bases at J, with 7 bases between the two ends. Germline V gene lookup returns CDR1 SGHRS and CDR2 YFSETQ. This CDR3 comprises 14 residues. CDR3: CASSSGNSYNEQFF. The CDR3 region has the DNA TGCGCCAGCAGCTCAGGGAACTCCTACAATGAGCAGTTCTTC.

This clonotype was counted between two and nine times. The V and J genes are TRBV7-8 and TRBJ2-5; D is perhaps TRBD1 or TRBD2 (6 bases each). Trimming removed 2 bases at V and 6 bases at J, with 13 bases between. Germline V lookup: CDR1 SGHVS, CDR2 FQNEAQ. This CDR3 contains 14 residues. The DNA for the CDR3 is TGTGCCAGCAGCTTATCCCAGGGGAGGAAGACCCAGTACTTC. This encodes CASSLSQGRKTQYF.

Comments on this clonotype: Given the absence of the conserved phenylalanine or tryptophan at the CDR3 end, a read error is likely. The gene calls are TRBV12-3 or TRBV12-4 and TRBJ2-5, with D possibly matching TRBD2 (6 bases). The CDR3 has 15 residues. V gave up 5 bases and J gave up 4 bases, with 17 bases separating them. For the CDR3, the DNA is TGTGCCAGCAGTGATTTTGGGGGAGGAGGAGAGACCCAGTACTGC. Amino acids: CASSDFGGGGETQYC.

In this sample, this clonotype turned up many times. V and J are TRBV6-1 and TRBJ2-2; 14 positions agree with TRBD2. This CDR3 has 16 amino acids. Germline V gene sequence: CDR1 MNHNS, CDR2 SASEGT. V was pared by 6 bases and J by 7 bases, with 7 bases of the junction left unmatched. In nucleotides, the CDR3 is TGTGCCAGCAGCCCGCCGGGACTAGCGGGAGTCGGGGAGCTGTTTTTT. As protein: CASSPPGLAGVGELFF.

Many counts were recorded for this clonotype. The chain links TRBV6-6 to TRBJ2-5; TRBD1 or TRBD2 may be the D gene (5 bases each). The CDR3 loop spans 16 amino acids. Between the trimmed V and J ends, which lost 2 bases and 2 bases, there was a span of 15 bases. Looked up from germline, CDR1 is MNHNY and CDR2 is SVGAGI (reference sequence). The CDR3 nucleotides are TGTGCCAGCAGTTACCTGGGGACGCACCCTCAAGAGACCCAGTACTTC. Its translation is CASSYLGTHPQETQYF.

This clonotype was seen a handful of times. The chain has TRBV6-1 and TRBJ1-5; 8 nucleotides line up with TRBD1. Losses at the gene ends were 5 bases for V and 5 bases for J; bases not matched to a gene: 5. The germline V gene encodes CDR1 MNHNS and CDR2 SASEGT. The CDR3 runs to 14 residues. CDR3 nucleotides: TGTGCCAGCAGTACCCCGGGACAGGATCAGCCCCAGCATTTT. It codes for CASSTPGQDQPQHF.

The CDR3 is CSATGAWEQYF. CDR3 nucleotide sequence: TGCAGTGCTACGGGGGCTTGGGAGCAGTACTTC. The chain joins TRBV20-1 to TRBJ2-7; tentatively, D is TRBD1 or TRBD2 (6 bases each). The V end was cut by 4 bases, the J end by 7 bases, with 11 bases between. Germline V gives CDR1 DFQATT, CDR2 SNEGSKA (reference sequence). This CDR3 has 11 residues.

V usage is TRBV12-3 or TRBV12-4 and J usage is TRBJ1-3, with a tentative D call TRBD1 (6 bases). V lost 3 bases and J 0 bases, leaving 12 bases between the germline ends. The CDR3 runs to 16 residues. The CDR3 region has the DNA TGTGCCAGCAGTTTTCTAACAGGGCCCTCTGGAAACACCATATATTTT. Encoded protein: CASSFLTGPSGNTIYF.

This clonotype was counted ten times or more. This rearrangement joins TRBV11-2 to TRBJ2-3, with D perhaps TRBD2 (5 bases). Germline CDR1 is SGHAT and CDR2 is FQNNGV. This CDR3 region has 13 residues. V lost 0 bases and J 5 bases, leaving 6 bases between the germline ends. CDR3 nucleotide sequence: TGTGCCAGCAGCTTAGATCGGGGAGATACGCAGTATTTT. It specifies CASSLDRGDTQYF. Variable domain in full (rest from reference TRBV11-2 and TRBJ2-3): EAGVAQSPRYKIIEKRQSVAFWCNPISGHATLYWYQQILGQGPKLLIQFQNNGVVDDSQLPKDRFSAERLKGVDSTLKIQPAKLEDSAVYLCASSLDRGDTQYFGPGTRLTVL.

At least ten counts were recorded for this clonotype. CDR3 nucleotides: TGTGCCAGCAGCGCTGACTCAGATACGCAGTATTTT. Translation gives CASSADSDTQYF. The V and J genes are TRBV5-8 and TRBJ2-3; D not resolved. Germline assignment: CDR1 SGHTS and CDR2 YDEGEE. Trimming shortened V by 4 bases and J by 4 bases, and 7 bases separated the two germline ends. The CDR3 runs to 12 residues. The entire variable domain, with the rest obtained from reference TRBV5-8 and TRBJ2-3, is as follows: EAGVTQSPTHLIKTRGQQATLRCSPISGHTSVYWYQQALGLGLQFLLWYDEGEERNRGNFPPRFSGRQFPNYSSELNVNALELEDSALYLCASSADSDTQYFGPGTRLTVL.

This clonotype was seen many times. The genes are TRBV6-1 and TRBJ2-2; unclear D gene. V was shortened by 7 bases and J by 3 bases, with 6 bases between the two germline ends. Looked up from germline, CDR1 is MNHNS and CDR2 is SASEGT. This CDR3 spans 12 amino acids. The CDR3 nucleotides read TGTGCCAGCATCGCATACACCGGGGAGCTGTTTTTT. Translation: CASIAYTGELFF.

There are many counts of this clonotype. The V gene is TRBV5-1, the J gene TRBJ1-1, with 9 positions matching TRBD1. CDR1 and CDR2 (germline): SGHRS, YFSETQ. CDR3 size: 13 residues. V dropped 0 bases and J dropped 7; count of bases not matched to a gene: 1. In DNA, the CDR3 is TGCGCCAGCAGCTTGGGACAGGGGGGTGAAGCTTTCTTT. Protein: CASSLGQGGEAFF.

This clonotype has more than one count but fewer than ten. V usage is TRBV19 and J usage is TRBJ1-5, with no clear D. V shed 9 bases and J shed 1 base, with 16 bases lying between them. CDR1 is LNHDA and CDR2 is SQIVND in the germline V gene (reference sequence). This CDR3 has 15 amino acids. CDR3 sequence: CASSVVLGSNQPQHF. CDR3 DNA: TGTGCCAGCTCCGTGGTCCTTGGGAGCAATCAGCCCCAGCATTTT.

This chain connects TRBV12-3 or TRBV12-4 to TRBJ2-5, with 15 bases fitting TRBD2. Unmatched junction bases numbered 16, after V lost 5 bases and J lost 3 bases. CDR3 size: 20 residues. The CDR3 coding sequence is TGTGCCAGCAGTGAGTCGCCGGGACTAGCGGGAGGCATTGGGAAAGAGACCCAGTACTTC. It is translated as CASSESPGLAGGIGKETQYF.

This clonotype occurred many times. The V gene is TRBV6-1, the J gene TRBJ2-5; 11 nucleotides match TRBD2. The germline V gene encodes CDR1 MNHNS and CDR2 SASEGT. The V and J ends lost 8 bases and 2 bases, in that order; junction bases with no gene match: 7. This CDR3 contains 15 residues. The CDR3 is CASRRSSGRQETQYF. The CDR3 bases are TGTGCCAGCCGAAGGTCTAGCGGGAGGCAAGAGACCCAGTACTTC.